This entry describes one T cell receptor (beta chain). Its antigen is not known. The sample is drawn from a study of T cell responses to AZD1222 COVID-19 vaccine. The repertoire was sequenced with immunoSEQ multiplex PCR; TCRdb's copy has only in-frame clones and lacks some. The sample holds just under 90,000 clones; 89% are singletons and the top ten take just over 5.5%. The V end lost 3 bases, the J end lost 2 bases, and 4 bases lay between the germline ends. Germline values: CDR1 KGHSH, CDR2 LQKENI. This CDR3 is 13 amino acids long. Study results and caveats: The sample set comprised mostly white British donors with more females, and clonal diversity was possibly underestimated. The repertoires were collected only after the peak T cell response.

This clonotype was sampled from an adult who received the AZD1222 COVID-19 vaccine. The sequences come from peripheral blood, collected 28 days after the second AZD1222 dose. This sequence joins TRBV18 and TRBJ1-4; no definite D call. The CDR3 bases are TGTGCCAGCTCACCCGATACTAATGAAAAACTGTTTTTT. It translates to CASSPDTNEKLFF.